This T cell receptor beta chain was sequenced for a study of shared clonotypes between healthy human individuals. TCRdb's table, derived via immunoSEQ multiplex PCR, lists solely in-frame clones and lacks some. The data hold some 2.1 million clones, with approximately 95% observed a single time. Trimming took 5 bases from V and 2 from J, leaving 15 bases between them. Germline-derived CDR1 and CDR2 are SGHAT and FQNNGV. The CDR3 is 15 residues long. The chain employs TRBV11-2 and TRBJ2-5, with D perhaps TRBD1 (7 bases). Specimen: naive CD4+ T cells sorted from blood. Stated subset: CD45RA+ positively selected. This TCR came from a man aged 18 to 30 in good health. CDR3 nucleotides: TGTGCCAGCAGCGCGACAGGGAGGCGACAAGAGACCCAGTACTTC. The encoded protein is CASSATGRRQETQYF.